The rows below give T cell receptor beta chains drawn from one sample of a study of blood T cell repertoires in COVID-19. The method was immunoSEQ multiplex PCR; TCRdb's version includes in-frame clones alone and lacks a portion of them. This sample has approximately 150,000 clones, with around 87% found just once. The sequenced sample was peripheral blood. The source of these receptors is a woman in her fifties or sixties with active or convalescent COVID-19. Each CDR3 is given with its conserved first and last residue. Fields, in order: clone size, V gene, D gene, J gene, CDR3 protein, CDR3 DNA. A D gene is named only where the DNA matches it firmly. Not all rows give a size; the values are once, few, many and, for expanded clones, a class.

clone_size: NA; v_call: TRBV5-1; d_call: NA; j_call: TRBJ2-7; cdr3_aa: CASSPSGSYEQYF; cdr3_nt: TGCGCCAGCAGCCCCTCGGGTTCCTACGAGCAGTACTTC
clone_size: NA; v_call: TRBV19; d_call: NA; j_call: TRBJ1-3; cdr3_aa: CAGPLLGEGTGNTIYF; cdr3_nt: TGTGCCGGCCCTTTATTAGGGGAAGGTACTGGAAACACCATATATTTT
clone_size: NA; v_call: TRBV4-3; d_call: NA; j_call: TRBJ2-1; cdr3_aa: CASSQVVVGGQFF; cdr3_nt: TGCGCCAGCAGCCAAGTTGTTGTGGGGGGGCAGTTCTTC
clone_size: NA; v_call: TRBV2; d_call: NA; j_call: TRBJ2-1; cdr3_aa: CASSRDKGSSYNEQFF; cdr3_nt: TGTGCCAGCAGCCGGGACAAGGGGAGCTCCTACAATGAGCAGTTCTTC
clone_size: NA; v_call: TRBV7-2; d_call: TRBD1; j_call: TRBJ1-3; cdr3_aa: CASSLRQGAGNTIYF; cdr3_nt: TGTGCCAGCAGCTTAAGACAGGGTGCTGGAAACACCATATATTTT
clone_size: once; v_call: TRBV18; d_call: TRBD1; j_call: TRBJ2-7; cdr3_aa: CASSPDRGRASEQYF; cdr3_nt: TGTGCCAGCTCACCAGACAGGGGCAGAGCTAGCGAGCAGTACTTC
clone_size: once; v_call: TRBV19; d_call: NA; j_call: TRBJ1-2; cdr3_aa: CASSIVGRPYGYTF; cdr3_nt: TGTGCCAGTAGTATAGTGGGCAGGCCCTATGGCTACACCTTC
clone_size: NA; v_call: TRBV10-3; d_call: TRBD1; j_call: TRBJ1-1; cdr3_aa: CAISQRDSRDTEAFF; cdr3_nt: TGTGCCATCAGCCAACGGGACAGCCGGGACACTGAAGCTTTCTTT
clone_size: NA; v_call: TRBV7-2; d_call: TRBD1; j_call: TRBJ2-7; cdr3_aa: CASSLAGTAYEQYF; cdr3_nt: TGTGCCAGCAGCCTCGCCGGGACAGCCTACGAGCAGTACTTC
clone_size: NA; v_call: TRBV2; d_call: TRBD1; j_call: TRBJ1-6; cdr3_aa: CASSEGQGPSPLHF; cdr3_nt: TGTGCCAGCAGTGAAGGACAGGGCCCTTCACCCCTCCACTTT
clone_size: once; v_call: TRBV10-3; d_call: TRBD1; j_call: TRBJ1-1; cdr3_aa: CAIRGGQGNTEAFF; cdr3_nt: TGTGCCATCAGAGGGGGACAGGGTAACACTGAAGCTTTCTTT
clone_size: NA; v_call: TRBV7-2; d_call: NA; j_call: TRBJ2-5; cdr3_aa: CASSLGAPETQYF; cdr3_nt: TGTGCCAGCAGCTTAGGCGCCCCAGAGACCCAGTACTTC
clone_size: NA; v_call: TRBV5-6; d_call: TRBD1; j_call: TRBJ1-3; cdr3_aa: CASSLGDRDSGNTIYF; cdr3_nt: TGTGCCAGCAGCTTGGGCGACAGGGACTCTGGAAACACCATATATTTT
clone_size: NA; v_call: TRBV28; d_call: TRBD1; j_call: TRBJ1-6; cdr3_aa: CASTTDRGLGNSPLHF; cdr3_nt: TGTGCCAGCACCACGGACAGGGGGCTGGGAAATTCACCCCTCCACTTT
clone_size: NA; v_call: TRBV6-4; d_call: NA; j_call: TRBJ2-7; cdr3_aa: CASSPDFPTHEQYF; cdr3_nt: TGTGCCAGCAGTCCGGACTTCCCGACCCACGAGCAGTACTTC
clone_size: few; v_call: TRBV7-2; d_call: NA; j_call: TRBJ2-5; cdr3_aa: CASSLQETQYF; cdr3_nt: TGTGCCAGCAGCCTACAAGAGACCCAGTACTTC
clone_size: NA; v_call: TRBV5-1; d_call: TRBD2; j_call: TRBJ2-5; cdr3_aa: CASSSSGTRGETQYF; cdr3_nt: TGCGCCAGCAGCTCATCCGGGACTAGGGGCGAGACCCAGTACTTC
clone_size: NA; v_call: TRBV6-1; d_call: TRBD1; j_call: TRBJ1-2; cdr3_aa: CASSEGPGRGLGYTF; cdr3_nt: TGTGCCAGCAGTGAAGGACCGGGCAGGGGGTTAGGGTACACCTTC
clone_size: NA; v_call: TRBV2; d_call: TRBD1; j_call: TRBJ2-2; cdr3_aa: CASKGTGVTGELFF; cdr3_nt: TGTGCCAGCAAAGGGACAGGGGTTACCGGGGAGCTGTTTTTT
clone_size: NA; v_call: TRBV19; d_call: NA; j_call: TRBJ1-1; cdr3_aa: CASSIERQAEAFF; cdr3_nt: TGTGCCAGTAGTATAGAGCGACAGGCTGAAGCTTTCTTT
clone_size: few; v_call: TRBV2; d_call: NA; j_call: TRBJ1-5; cdr3_aa: CASRDSTGNNQPQHF; cdr3_nt: TGTGCCAGCAGGGACTCTACAGGGAACAATCAGCCCCAGCATTTT
clone_size: NA; v_call: TRBV11-3; d_call: NA; j_call: TRBJ2-2; cdr3_aa: CASSPRGSGNTGELFF; cdr3_nt: TGTGCCAGCAGCCCCCGGGGTAGCGGGAACACCGGGGAGCTGTTTTTT
clone_size: NA; v_call: TRBV29-1; d_call: TRBD1; j_call: TRBJ1-1; cdr3_aa: CSVELLQGWLAEAFF; cdr3_nt: TGCAGCGTTGAATTATTACAGGGGTGGTTGGCTGAAGCTTTCTTT
clone_size: NA; v_call: TRBV11-3; d_call: NA; j_call: TRBJ2-2; cdr3_aa: CASSSSFGPTGELFF; cdr3_nt: TGTGCCAGCAGCTCTTCTTTTGGCCCCACCGGGGAGCTGTTTTTT
clone_size: NA; v_call: TRBV6-2/TRBV6-3; d_call: NA; j_call: TRBJ2-3; cdr3_aa: CASSFQGTSTDTQYF; cdr3_nt: TGTGCCAGCAGTTTTCAAGGGACTAGCACAGATACGCAGTATTTT
clone_size: NA; v_call: TRBV2; d_call: TRBD2; j_call: TRBJ2-3; cdr3_aa: CASSRTSGGTDTQYF; cdr3_nt: TGTGCCAGCAGTAGGACTAGCGGGGGGACAGATACGCAGTATTTT
clone_size: NA; v_call: TRBV5-8; d_call: TRBD1; j_call: TRBJ1-2; cdr3_aa: CASSIPGQGVLGGYTF; cdr3_nt: TGTGCCAGCAGCATACCGGGACAGGGGGTTTTAGGTGGCTACACCTTC
clone_size: few; v_call: TRBV7-2; d_call: TRBD1; j_call: TRBJ1-6; cdr3_aa: CASSWGQGFSPLHF; cdr3_nt: TGTGCCAGCAGCTGGGGACAGGGATTCTCACCCCTCCACTTT
clone_size: NA; v_call: TRBV6-2/TRBV6-3; d_call: NA; j_call: TRBJ1-1; cdr3_aa: CASSAGVLAEAFF; cdr3_nt: TGTGCCAGCAGTGCCGGGGTGTTGGCTGAAGCTTTCTTT